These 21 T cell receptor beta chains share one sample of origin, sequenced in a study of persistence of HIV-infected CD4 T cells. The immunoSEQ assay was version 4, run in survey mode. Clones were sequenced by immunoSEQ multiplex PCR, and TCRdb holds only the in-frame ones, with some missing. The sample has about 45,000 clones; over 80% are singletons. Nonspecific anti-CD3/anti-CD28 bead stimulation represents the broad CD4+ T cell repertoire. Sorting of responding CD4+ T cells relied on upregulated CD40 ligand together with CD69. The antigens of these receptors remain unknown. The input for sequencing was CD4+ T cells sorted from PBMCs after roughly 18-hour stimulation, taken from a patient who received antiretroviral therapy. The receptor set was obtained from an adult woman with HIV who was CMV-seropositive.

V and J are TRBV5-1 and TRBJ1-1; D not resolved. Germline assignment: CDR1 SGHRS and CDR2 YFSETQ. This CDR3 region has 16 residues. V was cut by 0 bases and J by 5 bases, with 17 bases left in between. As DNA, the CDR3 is TGCGCCAGCAGCTTGGAGGGAAGGAGCGGTAGAACTGAAGCTTTCTTT. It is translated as CASSLEGRSGRTEAFF. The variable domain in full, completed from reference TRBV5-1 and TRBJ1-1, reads KAGVTQTPRYLIKTRGQQVTLSCSPISGHRSVSWYQQTPGQGLQFLFEYFSETQRNKGNFPGRFSGRQFSNSRSEMNVSTLELGDSALYLCASSLEGRSGRTEAFFGQGTRLTVV.

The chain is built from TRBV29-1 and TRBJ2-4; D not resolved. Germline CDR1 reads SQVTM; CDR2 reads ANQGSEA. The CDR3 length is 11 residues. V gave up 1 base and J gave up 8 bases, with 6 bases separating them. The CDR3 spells CSVEGNDIQYF. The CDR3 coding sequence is TGCAGCGTTGAAGGGAATGACATTCAGTACTTC.

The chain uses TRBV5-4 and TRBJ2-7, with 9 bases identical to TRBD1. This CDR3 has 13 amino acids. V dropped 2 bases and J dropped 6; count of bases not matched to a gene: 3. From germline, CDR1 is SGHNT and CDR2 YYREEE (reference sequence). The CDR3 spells CASSLGQGTEQYF. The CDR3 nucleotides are TGTGCCAGCAGCTTAGGACAGGGGACCGAGCAGTACTTC.

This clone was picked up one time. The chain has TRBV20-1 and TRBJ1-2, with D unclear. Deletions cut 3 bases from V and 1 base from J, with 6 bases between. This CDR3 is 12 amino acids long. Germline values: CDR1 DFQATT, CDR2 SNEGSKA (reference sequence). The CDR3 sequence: CSASGSNYGYTF. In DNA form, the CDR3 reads TGCAGTGCTAGTGGAAGTAACTATGGCTACACCTTC.

Here the CDR3 DNA reads TGTGCCAGCAGCTTAAACCCGATCGGGTCGGTGGGAAACACCATATATTTT. It translates to CASSLNPIGSVGNTIYF. This chain links TRBV7-2 with TRBJ1-3, with no clear D. Germline V gene data show CDR1 as SGHTA and CDR2 as FQGNSA. V shed 2 bases and J shed 4 bases, with 18 bases lying between them. The CDR3 runs to 17 residues.

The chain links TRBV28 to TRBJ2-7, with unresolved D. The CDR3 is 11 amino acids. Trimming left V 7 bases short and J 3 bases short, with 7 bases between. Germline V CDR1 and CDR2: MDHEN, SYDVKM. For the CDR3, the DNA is TGTGCCAGCATTAAAGACTACGAGCAGTACTTC. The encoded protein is CASIKDYEQYF.

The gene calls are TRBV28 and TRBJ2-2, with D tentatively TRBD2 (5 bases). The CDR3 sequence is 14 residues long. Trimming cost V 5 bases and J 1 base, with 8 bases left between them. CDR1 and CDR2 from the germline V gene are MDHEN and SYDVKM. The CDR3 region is CASSPGLNTGELFF. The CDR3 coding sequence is TGTGCCAGCAGTCCCGGACTGAACACCGGGGAGCTGTTTTTT. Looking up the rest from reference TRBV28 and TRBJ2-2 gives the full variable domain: DVKVTQSSRYLVKRTGEKVFLECVQDMDHENMFWYRQDPGLGLRLIYFSYDVKMKEKGDIPEGYSVSREKKERFSLILESASTNQTSMYLCASSPGLNTGELFFGEGSRLTVL.

This CDR3 is CAIGRDRLVSGANVLTF. The CDR3 DNA reads as TGTGCCATCGGAAGGGACAGATTGGTCTCTGGGGCCAACGTCCTGACTTTC. This chain uses TRBV10-3 with TRBJ2-6; 7 positions match TRBD1. There are 17 residues in the CDR3. From germline, CDR1 is ENHRY and CDR2 SYGVKD. Trimming removed 8 bases from V and 0 bases from J; junction bases left unmatched: 10.

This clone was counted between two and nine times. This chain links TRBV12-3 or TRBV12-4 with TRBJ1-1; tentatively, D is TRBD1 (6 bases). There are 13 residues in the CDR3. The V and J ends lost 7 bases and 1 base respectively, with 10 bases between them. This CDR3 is CASNRETNTEAFF. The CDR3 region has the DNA TGTGCCAGCAACAGGGAGACGAACACTGAAGCTTTCTTT.

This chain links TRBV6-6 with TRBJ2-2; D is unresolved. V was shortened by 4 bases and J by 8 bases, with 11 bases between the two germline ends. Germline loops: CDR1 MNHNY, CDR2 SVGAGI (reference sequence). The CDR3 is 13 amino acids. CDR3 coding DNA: TGTGCCAGCAGTTCGATGCCCTTGGGGGAGCTGTTTTTT. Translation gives CASSSMPLGELFF.

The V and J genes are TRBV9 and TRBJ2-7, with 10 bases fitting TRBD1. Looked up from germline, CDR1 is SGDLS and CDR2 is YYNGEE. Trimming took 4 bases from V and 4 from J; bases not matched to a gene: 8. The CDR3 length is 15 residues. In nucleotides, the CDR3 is TGTGCCAGCAGCCCCCAGACAGGGGGCCCTTACGAGCAGTACTTC. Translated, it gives CASSPQTGGPYEQYF.

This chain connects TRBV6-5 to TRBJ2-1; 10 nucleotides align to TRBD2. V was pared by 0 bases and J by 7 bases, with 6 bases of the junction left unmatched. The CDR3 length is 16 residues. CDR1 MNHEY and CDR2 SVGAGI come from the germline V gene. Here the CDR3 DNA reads TGTGCCAGCAGTTACTCGGCTAGCGGGGGCCAGAATGAGCAGTTCTTC. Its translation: CASSYSASGGQNEQFF.

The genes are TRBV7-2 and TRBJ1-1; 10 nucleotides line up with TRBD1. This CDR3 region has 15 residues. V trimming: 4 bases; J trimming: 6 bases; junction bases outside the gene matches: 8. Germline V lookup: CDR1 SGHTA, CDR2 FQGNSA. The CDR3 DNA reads TGTGCCAGCAGCTACCGGGACAGGGGTTCCGCTGAAGCTTTCTTT. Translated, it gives CASSYRDRGSAEAFF.

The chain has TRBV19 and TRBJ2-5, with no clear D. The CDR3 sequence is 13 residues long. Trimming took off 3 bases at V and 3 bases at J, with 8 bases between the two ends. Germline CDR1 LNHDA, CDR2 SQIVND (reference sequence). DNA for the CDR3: TGTGCCAGTAGTATGAACCTTAAAGAGACCCAGTACTTC. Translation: CASSMNLKETQYF.

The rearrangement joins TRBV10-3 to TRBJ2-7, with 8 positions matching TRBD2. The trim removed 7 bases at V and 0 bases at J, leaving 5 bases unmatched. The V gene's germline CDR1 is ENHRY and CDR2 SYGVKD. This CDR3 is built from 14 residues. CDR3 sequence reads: CAIMRREDSYEQYF. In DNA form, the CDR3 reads TGTGCCATCATGAGGCGGGAGGACTCCTACGAGCAGTACTTC.

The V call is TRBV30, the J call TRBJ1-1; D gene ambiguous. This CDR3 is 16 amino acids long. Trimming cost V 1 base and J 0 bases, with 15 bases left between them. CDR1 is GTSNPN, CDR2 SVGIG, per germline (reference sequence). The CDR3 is CAWSGSLGQLNTEAFF. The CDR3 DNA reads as TGTGCCTGGAGTGGGAGTTTGGGCCAGTTGAACACTGAAGCTTTCTTT.

Here the CDR3 reads CASSITGGQETQYF. The DNA for the CDR3 is TGTGCCAGTAGTATAACGGGCGGACAAGAGACCCAGTACTTC. The J gene is TRBJ2-5, the V gene TRBV19; D is ambiguous. This CDR3 comprises 14 residues. The germline V and J ends were trimmed by 2 bases and 2 bases, with 9 bases remaining between them. Germline loops: CDR1 LNHDA, CDR2 SQIVND (reference sequence).

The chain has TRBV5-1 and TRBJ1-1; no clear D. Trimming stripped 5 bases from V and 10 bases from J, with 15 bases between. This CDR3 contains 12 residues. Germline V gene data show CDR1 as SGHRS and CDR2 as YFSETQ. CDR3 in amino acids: CASRETRGRAFF. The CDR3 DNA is TGCGCCAGCAGGGAGACCAGAGGTCGAGCTTTCTTT.

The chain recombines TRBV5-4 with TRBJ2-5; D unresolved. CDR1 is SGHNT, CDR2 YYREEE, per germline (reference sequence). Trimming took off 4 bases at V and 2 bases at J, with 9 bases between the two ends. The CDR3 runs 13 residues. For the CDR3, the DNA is TGTGCCAGCAGCACGCACACACAAGAGACCCAGTACTTC. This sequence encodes CASSTHTQETQYF. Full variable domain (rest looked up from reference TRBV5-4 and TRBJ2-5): ETGVTQSPTHLIKTRGQQVTLRCSSQSGHNTVSWYQQALGQGPQFIFQYYREEENGRGNFPPRFSGLQFPNYSSELNVNALELDDSALYLCASSTHTQETQYFGPGTRLLVL.

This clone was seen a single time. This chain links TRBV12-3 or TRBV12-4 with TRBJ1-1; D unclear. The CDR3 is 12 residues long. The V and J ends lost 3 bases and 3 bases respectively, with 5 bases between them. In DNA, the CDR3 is TGTGCCAGCAGTTTCGCGGACACTGAAGCTTTCTTT. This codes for CASSFADTEAFF.

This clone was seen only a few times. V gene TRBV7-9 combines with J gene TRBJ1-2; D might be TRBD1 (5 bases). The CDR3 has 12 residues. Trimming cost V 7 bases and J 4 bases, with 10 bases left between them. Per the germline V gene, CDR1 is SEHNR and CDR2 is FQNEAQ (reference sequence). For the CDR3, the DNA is TGTGCCAGCACGTTGGGGCTCTATGGCTACACCTTC. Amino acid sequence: CASTLGLYGYTF. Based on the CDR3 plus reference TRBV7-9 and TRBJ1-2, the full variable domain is DTGVSQNPRHKITKRGQNVTFRCDPISEHNRLYWYRQTLGQGPEFLTYFQNEAQLEKSRLLSDRFSAERPKGSFSTLEIQRTEQGDSAMYLCASTLGLYGYTFGSGTRLTVV.